The 10 T cell receptor beta chains listed next were all sequenced from one sample in a study of blood T cell repertoires in COVID-19. Assay: immunoSEQ multiplex PCR; the TCRdb copy retains only in-frame clones and omits some. The sample shows just over 150,000 clones, approximately 90% of them seen only once. Sequences were obtained from peripheral blood. Receptors originate from a woman aged 40 to 50 with acute or convalescent COVID-19.

This clone was counted a single time. The chain employs TRBV19 and TRBJ2-1, with TRBD2 matching 11 bases. CDR3 size: 16 residues. The germline V gene has CDR1 LNHDA and CDR2 SQIVND (reference sequence). Trimming removed 5 bases from V and 6 bases from J; junction bases left unmatched: 9. The CDR3 spells CASSPQTSGIFNEQFF. The CDR3 region has the DNA TGTGCCAGTAGTCCTCAGACTAGCGGGATTTTCAATGAGCAGTTCTTC.

This clone was observed a single time. The chain couples TRBV4-1 to TRBJ1-1, with 8 bases fitting TRBD1. The germline gives CDR1 MGHRA, CDR2 YSYEKL. The ends lost 4 bases at V and 7 bases at J; junction bases unmatched: 5. This CDR3 region has 13 residues. In DNA form, the CDR3 reads TGCGCCAGCAGCCGGACAGGGAGTCATGAAGCTTTCTTT. Translating it yields CASSRTGSHEAFF.

The chain has TRBV14 and TRBJ2-2; TRBD2 matches 11 bases. The germline CDR1 and CDR2 sequences are SGHDN and FVKESK. J lost 4 bases, V lost 1 base, and 5 bases had no gene match. CDR3 length equals 17 residues. In nucleotides, the CDR3 is TGTGCCAGCAGCCAAGTAACTAGCGGGAGTTTCACCGGGGAGCTGTTTTTT. It yields the protein CASSQVTSGSFTGELFF.

The chain combines TRBV9 with TRBJ2-1; 8 bases are shared with TRBD1. The CDR3 extends over 15 amino acids. Losses at the gene ends were 8 bases for V and 5 bases for J; bases not matched to a gene: 12. Germline V gene lookup returns CDR1 SGDLS and CDR2 YYNGEE. This CDR3 reads CASTYRQGPNNEQFF. Written as DNA, the CDR3 is TGTGCCAGTACTTACCGACAGGGGCCGAACAATGAGCAGTTCTTC.

This chain joins TRBV5-6 and TRBJ2-7, with 7 nucleotides matching TRBD1. With 3 bases clipped from V and 5 bases from J, the junction kept 5 bases outside the gene matches. The CDR3 runs 13 residues. CDR1 is SGHDT, CDR2 YYEEEE, per germline. CDR3 sequence reads: CASSSTGPHEQYF. CDR3 coding DNA: TGTGCCAGCAGCTCGACAGGGCCTCACGAGCAGTACTTC.

The J gene is TRBJ2-1, the V gene TRBV5-4, with 9 bases identical to TRBD2. The ends lost 0 bases at V and 10 bases at J; junction bases unmatched: 5. CDR1 and CDR2 from the germline V gene are SGHNT and YYREEE (reference sequence). The CDR3 has 14 residues. CDR3 amino acids: CASSLGGRAQEQFF. CDR3 bases: TGTGCCAGCAGCTTGGGCGGGAGGGCACAAGAGCAGTTCTTC.

V gene TRBV4-1 combines with J gene TRBJ2-3, with 7 bases fitting TRBD1. Germline V CDR1 and CDR2: MGHRA, YSYEKL. This CDR3 is built from 17 residues. V lost 0 bases and J lost 2; bases outside the gene matches: 8. The CDR3 loop reads CASSQDHPGGVTDTQYF. DNA for the CDR3: TGCGCCAGCAGCCAAGATCATCCAGGGGGTGTCACAGATACGCAGTATTTT.

V usage is TRBV4-1 and J usage is TRBJ1-6; TRBD1 agrees at 9 bases. CDR3 size: 16 residues. V was clipped by 1 base and J by 8 bases; unmatched bases: 6. Germline loops: CDR1 MGHRA, CDR2 YSYEKL. DNA for the CDR3: TGCGCCAGCAGCCAAGGGGGGACAGGGTCCGATTCACCCCTCCACTTT. Its protein product is CASSQGGTGSDSPLHF.

This clone occurred once. The chain uses TRBV27 and TRBJ1-5, with 9 nucleotides matching TRBD1. V trimming: 5 bases; J trimming: 2 bases; junction bases outside the gene matches: 13. The CDR3 has 18 amino acids. Per the germline V gene, CDR1 is MNHEY and CDR2 is SMNVEV (reference sequence). CDR3 region: CASSPGTGPLVGNQPQHF. For the CDR3, the DNA is TGTGCCAGCAGTCCAGGGACAGGGCCCCTTGTGGGCAATCAGCCCCAGCATTTT.

This clone was counted a few times. The J gene is TRBJ2-7, the V gene TRBV28; 8 nucleotides align to TRBD1. Germline loops: CDR1 MDHEN, CDR2 SYDVKM. After removal of 7 bases from V and 4 bases from J, the junction contained 6 bases not matched to a gene. The CDR3 length is 13 residues. The CDR3 protein is CASMDRVSYEQYF. Written as DNA, the CDR3 is TGTGCCAGCATGGACAGGGTTAGTTACGAGCAGTACTTC.